This T cell receptor beta chain was identified during a study of blood T cell repertoires in COVID-19. Study as a whole: Samples taken during acute and convalescent COVID-19 were collected in the United States, Italy and Spain.

Germline V gene sequence: CDR1 SNHLY, CDR2 FYNNEI. The CDR3 totals 12 residues. V was pared by 6 bases and J by 0 bases, with 2 bases between. TCRdb keeps only in-frame clones here, not all; method: immunoSEQ multiplex PCR. This table has about 220,000 clones, approximately 83% appearing once. Participant-given clinical history determined each cohort assignment. Recovered participants had two consecutive negative NP/OP PCR tests, healthcare professional clearance, or symptom resolution. The chain couples TRBV2 to TRBJ2-2; D is unclear. The sequence derives from an older woman who had recovered from COVID-19. The source material was PBMCs or T cells enriched from blood (not recorded which). CDR3 loop: CASSTNTGELFF. CDR3 coding DNA: TGTGCCAGCAGCACGAACACCGGGGAGCTGTTTTTT.